The sequence of this TCR beta chain was determined in a study of blood T cell repertoires in COVID-19. In the study overall: COVID-19 samples from acute and convalescent phases originated in the United States, Italy and Spain. Sources were T cells, B-cell-depleted T cells, or PBMCs; the material itself was cDNA or gDNA.

This CDR3 comprises 13 residues. The V and J ends lost 4 bases and 10 bases respectively, with 14 bases between them. Germline V gene data show CDR1 as SGHNT and CDR2 as YENEEA. The data were produced by immunoSEQ multiplex PCR, yet TCRdb's version contains in-frame clones alone and is incomplete. This table holds under 250,000 clones, about 85% found once. The chain carries TRBV11-3 and TRBJ1-3; D is ambiguous. Sequenced material: peripheral blood. The sequence was collected from a man aged 18 to 29 with active or convalescent COVID-19. CDR3 sequence: CASSYSPVDTIYF. CDR3 sequence (DNA): TGTGCCAGCAGCTACAGCCCAGTGGATACCATATATTTT.